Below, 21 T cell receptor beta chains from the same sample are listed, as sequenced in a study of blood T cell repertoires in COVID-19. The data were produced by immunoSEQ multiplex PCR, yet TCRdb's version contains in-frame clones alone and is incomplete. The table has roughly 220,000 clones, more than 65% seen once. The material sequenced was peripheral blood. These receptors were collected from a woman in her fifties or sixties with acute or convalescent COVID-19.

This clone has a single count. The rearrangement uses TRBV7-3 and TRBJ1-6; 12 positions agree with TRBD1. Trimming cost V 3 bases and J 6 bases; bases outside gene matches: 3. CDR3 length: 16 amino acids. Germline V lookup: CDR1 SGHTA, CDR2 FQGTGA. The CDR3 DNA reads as TGTGCCAGCAGCTTGGGACAGGGGGCTAGTAATTCACCCCTCCACTTT. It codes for CASSLGQGASNSPLHF.

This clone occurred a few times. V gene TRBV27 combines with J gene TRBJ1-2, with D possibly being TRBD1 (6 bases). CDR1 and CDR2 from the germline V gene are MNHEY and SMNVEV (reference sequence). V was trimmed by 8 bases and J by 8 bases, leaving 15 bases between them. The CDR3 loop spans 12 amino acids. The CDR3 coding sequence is TGTGCCAGCGGAACCCGGACAGTCGGCTACACCTTC. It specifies CASGTRTVGYTF.

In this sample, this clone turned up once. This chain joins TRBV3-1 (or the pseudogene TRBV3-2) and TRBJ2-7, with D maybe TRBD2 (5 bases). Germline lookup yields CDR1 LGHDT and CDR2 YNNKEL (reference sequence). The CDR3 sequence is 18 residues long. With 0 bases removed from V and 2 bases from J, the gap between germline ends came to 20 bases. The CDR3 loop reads CASSQDYGTRATAYEQYF. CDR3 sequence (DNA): TGTGCCAGCAGCCAAGATTATGGTACGAGGGCGACCGCCTACGAGCAGTACTTC.

CDR3 region: CASSLTGQNNQPQHF. In DNA form, the CDR3 reads TGTGCCAGCAGTTTAACGGGACAGAACAATCAGCCCCAGCATTTT. The chain links TRBV6-5 to TRBJ1-5; TRBD1 matches at 7 bases. Per germline, CDR1 MNHEY and CDR2 SVGAGI. The CDR3 is 15 residues long. V trimming: 4 bases; J trimming: 3 bases; junction bases outside the gene matches: 6.

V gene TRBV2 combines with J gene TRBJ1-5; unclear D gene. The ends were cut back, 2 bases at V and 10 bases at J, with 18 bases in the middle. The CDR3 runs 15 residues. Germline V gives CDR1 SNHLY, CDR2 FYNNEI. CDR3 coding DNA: TGTGCCAGCAGTGAAAGATTGGCAGGTTTTAGTCCCCAGCATTTT. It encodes CASSERLAGFSPQHF.

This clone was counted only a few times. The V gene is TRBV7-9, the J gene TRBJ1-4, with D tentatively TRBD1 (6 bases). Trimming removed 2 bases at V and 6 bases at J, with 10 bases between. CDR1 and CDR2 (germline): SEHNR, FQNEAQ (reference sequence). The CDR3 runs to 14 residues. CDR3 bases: TGTGCCAGCAGCTTATCAACAGGGTATGAAAAACTGTTTTTT. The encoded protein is CASSLSTGYEKLFF.

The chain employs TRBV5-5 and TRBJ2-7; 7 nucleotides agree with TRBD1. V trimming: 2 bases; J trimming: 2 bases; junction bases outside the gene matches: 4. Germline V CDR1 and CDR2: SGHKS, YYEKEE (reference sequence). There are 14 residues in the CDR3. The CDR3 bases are TGTGCCAGCAGCTTCGGGACAGATACCTACGAGCAGTACTTC. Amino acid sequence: CASSFGTDTYEQYF.

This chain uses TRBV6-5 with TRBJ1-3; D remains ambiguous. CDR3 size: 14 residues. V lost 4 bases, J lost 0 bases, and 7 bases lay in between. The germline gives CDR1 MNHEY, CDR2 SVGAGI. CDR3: CASSSQNSGNTIYF. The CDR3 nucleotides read TGTGCCAGCAGTTCGCAGAACTCTGGAAACACCATATATTTT.

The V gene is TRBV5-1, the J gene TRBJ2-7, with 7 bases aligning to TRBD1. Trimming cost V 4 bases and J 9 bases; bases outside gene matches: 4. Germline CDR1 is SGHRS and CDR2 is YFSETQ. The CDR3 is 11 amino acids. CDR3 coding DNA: TGCGCCAGCAGCCTAAGGGACAGGCAGTACTTC. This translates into CASSLRDRQYF.

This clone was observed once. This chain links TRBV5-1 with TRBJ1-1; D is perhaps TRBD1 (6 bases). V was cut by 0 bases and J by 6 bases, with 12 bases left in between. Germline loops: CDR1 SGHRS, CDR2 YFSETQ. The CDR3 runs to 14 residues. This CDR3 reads CASSLEPGVSEAFF. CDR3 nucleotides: TGCGCCAGCAGCTTGGAACCAGGGGTATCTGAAGCTTTCTTT.

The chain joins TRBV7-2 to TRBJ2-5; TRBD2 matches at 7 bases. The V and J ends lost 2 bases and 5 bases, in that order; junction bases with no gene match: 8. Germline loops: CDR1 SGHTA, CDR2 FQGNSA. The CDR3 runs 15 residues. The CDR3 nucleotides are TGTGCCAGCAGCTTAATAGGGGCGACTAGCGAGACCCAGTACTTC. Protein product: CASSLIGATSETQYF. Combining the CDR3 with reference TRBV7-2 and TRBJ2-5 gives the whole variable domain GAGVSQSPSNKVTEKGKDVELRCDPISGHTALYWYRQSLGQGLEFLIYFQGNSAPDKSGLPSDRFSAERTGGSVSTLTIQRTQQEDSAVYLCASSLIGATSETQYFGPGTRLLVL.

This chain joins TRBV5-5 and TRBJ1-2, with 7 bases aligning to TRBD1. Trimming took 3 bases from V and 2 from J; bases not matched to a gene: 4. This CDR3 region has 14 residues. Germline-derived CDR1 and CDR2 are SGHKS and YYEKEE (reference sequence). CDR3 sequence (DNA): TGTGCCAGCAGCTACGGACAGGTGAACTATGGCTACACCTTC. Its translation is CASSYGQVNYGYTF. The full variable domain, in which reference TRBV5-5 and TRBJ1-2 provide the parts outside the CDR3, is DAGVTQSPTHLIKTRGQQVTLRCSPISGHKSVSWYQQVLGQGPQFIFQYYEKEERGRGNFPDRFSARQFPNYSSELNVNALLLGDSALYLCASSYGQVNYGYTFGSGTRLTVV.

CDR3 in amino acids: CSVEQQGMVDTEAFF. As DNA, the CDR3 is TGCAGCGTTGAGCAACAGGGTATGGTGGACACTGAAGCTTTCTTT. The chain recombines TRBV29-1 with TRBJ1-1; D possibly corresponds to TRBD1 (6 bases). Looked up from germline, CDR1 is SQVTM and CDR2 is ANQGSEA. The CDR3 extends over 15 amino acids. Trimming left V 3 bases short and J 3 bases short, with 17 bases between.

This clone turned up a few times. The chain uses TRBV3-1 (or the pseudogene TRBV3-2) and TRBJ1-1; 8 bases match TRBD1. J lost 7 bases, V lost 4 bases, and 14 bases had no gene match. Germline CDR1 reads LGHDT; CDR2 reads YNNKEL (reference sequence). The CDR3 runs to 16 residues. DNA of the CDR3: TGTGCCAGCAGCCGAGATGGAGGCCGACAGGGGAGTGAAGCTTTCTTT. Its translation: CASSRDGGRQGSEAFF.

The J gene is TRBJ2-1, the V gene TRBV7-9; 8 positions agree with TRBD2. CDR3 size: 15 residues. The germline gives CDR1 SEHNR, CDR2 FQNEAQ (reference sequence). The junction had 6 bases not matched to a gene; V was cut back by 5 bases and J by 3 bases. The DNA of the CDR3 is TGTGCCAGCAGCGCGCGGGGGGAGTTCTACAATGAGCAGTTCTTC. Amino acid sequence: CASSARGEFYNEQFF.

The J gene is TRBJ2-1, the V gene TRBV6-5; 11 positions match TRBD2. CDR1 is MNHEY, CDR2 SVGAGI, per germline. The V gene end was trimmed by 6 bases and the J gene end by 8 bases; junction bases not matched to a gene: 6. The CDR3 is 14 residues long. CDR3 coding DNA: TGTGCCAGCAGCACAGGGACTAGCGGCGATGAGCAGTTCTTC. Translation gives CASSTGTSGDEQFF.

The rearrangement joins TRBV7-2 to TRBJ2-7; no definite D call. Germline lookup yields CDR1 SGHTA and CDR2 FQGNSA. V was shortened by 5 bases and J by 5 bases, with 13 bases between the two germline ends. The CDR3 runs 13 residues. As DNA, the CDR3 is TGTGCCAGCAGCACCGAATCAGGCAACGAGCAGTACTTC. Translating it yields CASSTESGNEQYF.

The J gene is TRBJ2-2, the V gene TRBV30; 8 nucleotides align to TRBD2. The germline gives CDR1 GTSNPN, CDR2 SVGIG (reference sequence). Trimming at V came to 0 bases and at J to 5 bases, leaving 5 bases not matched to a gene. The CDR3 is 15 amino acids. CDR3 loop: CAWSVLASGTGELFF. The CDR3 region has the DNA TGTGCCTGGAGTGTACTCGCTAGCGGGACCGGGGAGCTGTTTTTT.

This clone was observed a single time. CDR3 nucleotide sequence: TGTGCCAGTAGTACGCCTTACGGGGGGGGATTCAAAAACATTCAGTACTTC. Translating gives CASSTPYGGGFKNIQYF. This chain connects TRBV19 to TRBJ2-4, with TRBD2 matching 8 bases. V was pared by 4 bases and J by 3 bases, with 11 bases of the junction left unmatched. Germline CDR1 LNHDA, CDR2 SQIVND (reference sequence). This CDR3 comprises 17 residues.

Here the CDR3 DNA reads TGTGCCAGCAGCTACAGGGGCGTGAACACTGAAGCTTTCTTT. Its protein product is CASSYRGVNTEAFF. The chain joins TRBV11-2 to TRBJ1-1; 7 nucleotides align to TRBD1. V shed 4 bases, J shed 0 bases, and the junction held 2 bases outside the gene matches. The germline gives CDR1 SGHAT, CDR2 FQNNGV. This CDR3 contains 14 residues. The complete variable domain, with remaining parts taken from reference TRBV11-2 and TRBJ1-1, reads EAGVAQSPRYKIIEKRQSVAFWCNPISGHATLYWYQQILGQGPKLLIQFQNNGVVDDSQLPKDRFSAERLKGVDSTLKIQPAKLEDSAVYLCASSYRGVNTEAFFGQGTRLTVV.

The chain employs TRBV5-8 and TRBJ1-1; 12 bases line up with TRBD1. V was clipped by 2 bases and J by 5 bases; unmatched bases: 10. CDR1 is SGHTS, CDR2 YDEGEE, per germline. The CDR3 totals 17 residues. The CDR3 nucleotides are TGTGCCAGCAGCTTCTCGAGGGACAGGGGGCGTTATACTGAAGCTTTCTTT. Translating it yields CASSFSRDRGRYTEAFF.